The 8 T cell receptor beta chains listed next were all sequenced from one sample in a study of T cell repertoires in cytomegalovirus infection. TCRdb re-called the reads with MiXCR, one entry per CDR3 protein. The table records about 220,000 distinct CDR3 sequences, 35% to 40% of them present only once. Antigens of these TCRs are unknown. Sequencing was performed on CD8+ T cells from cultured PBMCs, taken from culture after CMV antigen stimulation. These TCRs come from a human donor in good health (CMV status not recorded). Some clones in this sample may be carry-over from other donors' samples.

This clonotype occurred a few times. The chain carries TRBV7-8 and TRBJ1-1, with D uncertain. The CDR3 covers 17 residues. Germline CDR1 is SGHVS and CDR2 is FQNEAQ. Trimming removed 6 bases from V and 3 bases from J, with 23 bases in between. Here the CDR3 DNA reads TGTGCCAGCAGTTCAATAGGGCTGGGCAGGAAAGACACTGAAGCTTTCTTT. It is translated as CASSSIGLGRKDTEAFF.

This clonotype was counted a few times. The genes are TRBV11-2 and TRBJ1-1, with unresolved D. V was trimmed by 5 bases and J by 0 bases, leaving 13 bases between them. Germline loops: CDR1 SGHAT, CDR2 FQNNGV. The CDR3 covers 15 residues. The CDR3 DNA follows: TGTGCCAGCAGCGAAGGACGGATCATGAACACTGAAGCTTTCTTT. Translation gives CASSEGRIMNTEAFF.

This clonotype was detected ten times or more. CDR3 DNA: TGTGCCAGCAGTCTAACCTTCGGACTAGCGGGAGCCACAGATACGCAGTATTTT. Protein product: CASSLTFGLAGATDTQYF. This chain joins TRBV28 and TRBJ2-3; 13 nucleotides agree with TRBD2. V was pared by 5 bases and J by 2 bases, with 10 bases of the junction left unmatched. The CDR3 is made up of 18 amino acids. From germline, CDR1 is MDHEN and CDR2 SYDVKM.

The chain couples TRBV7-2 to TRBJ2-7; the D gene is possibly TRBD2 (6 bases). This CDR3 spans 17 amino acids. Per germline, CDR1 SGHTA and CDR2 FQGNSA. V gave up 2 bases and J gave up 12 bases, with 29 bases separating them. The CDR3 nucleotides read TGTGCCAGCAGCTTAAGTTCGGGACTCCGGGGTCGATACGAGACGTACTTC. Its translation is CASSLSSGLRGRYETYF.

This clonotype was detected once. The junction and the germline gene differ at one end; a read error may be behind it. The chain employs TRBV7-9 and TRBJ1-1; 7 bases fit TRBD1. Germline CDR1 is SEHNR and CDR2 is FQNEAQ (reference sequence). CDR3 length: 15 residues. Here the CDR3 DNA reads TGTGCCAGCAGCTTAGCTGGGACAGAGAACACTGAAGGTTTCTTT. It yields the protein CASSLAGTENTEGFF.

This clonotype was counted many times. This sequence joins TRBV10-3 and TRBJ1-1, with D uncertain. This CDR3 is built from 16 residues. Germline assignment: CDR1 ENHRY and CDR2 SYGVKD. Trimming removed 7 bases from V and 8 bases from J, with 26 bases in between. CDR3 nucleotides: TGTGCCATCAATTTTTCAGAGGGCGGCGGCACGAAGGAAGCTTTCTTT. Protein product: CAINFSEGGGTKEAFF.

This rearrangement joins TRBV27 to TRBJ2-1; 9 bases fit TRBD2. Germline CDR1 is MNHEY and CDR2 is SMNVEV (reference sequence). CDR3 length: 15 residues. V lost 1 base to trimming and J lost 7 bases; unmatched junction nucleotides: 5. For the CDR3, the DNA is TGTGCCAGCAGTTTATGGTGGGCGGGGGGGAATGAGCAGTTCTTC. This codes for CASSLWWAGGNEQFF.

This clonotype was observed a handful of times. V usage is TRBV5-5 and J usage is TRBJ2-7, with 7 bases fitting TRBD1. Per the germline V gene, CDR1 is SGHKS and CDR2 is YYEKEE (reference sequence). The CDR3 contains 15 residues. Losses at the gene ends were 6 bases for V and 3 bases for J; bases not matched to a gene: 12. This chain's CDR3 is CASIDQGQSNYEQYF. CDR3 nucleotides: TGTGCCAGCATCGATCAGGGACAGTCAAACTACGAGCAGTACTTC.